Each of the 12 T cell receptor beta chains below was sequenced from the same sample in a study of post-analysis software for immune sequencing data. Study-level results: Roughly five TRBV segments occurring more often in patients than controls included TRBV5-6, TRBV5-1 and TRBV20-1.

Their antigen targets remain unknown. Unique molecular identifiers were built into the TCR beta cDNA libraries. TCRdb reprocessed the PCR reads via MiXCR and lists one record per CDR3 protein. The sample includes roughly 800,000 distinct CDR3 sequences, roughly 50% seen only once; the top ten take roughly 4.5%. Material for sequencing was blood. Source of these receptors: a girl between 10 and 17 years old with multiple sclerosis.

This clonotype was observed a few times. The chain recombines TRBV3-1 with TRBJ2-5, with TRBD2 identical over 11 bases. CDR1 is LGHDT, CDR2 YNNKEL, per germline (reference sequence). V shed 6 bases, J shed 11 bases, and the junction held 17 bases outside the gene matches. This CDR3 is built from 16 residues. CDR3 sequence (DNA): TGTGCCAGCAGATTCACTAGCGGGAGTTGGTCCGGGGAGCAGTACTTC. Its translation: CASRFTSGSWSGEQYF.

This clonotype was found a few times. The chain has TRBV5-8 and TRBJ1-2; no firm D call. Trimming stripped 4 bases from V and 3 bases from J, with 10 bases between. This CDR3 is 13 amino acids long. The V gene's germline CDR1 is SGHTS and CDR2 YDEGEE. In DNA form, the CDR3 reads TGTGCCAGCAGCCAAGTGGCACACTATGGCTACACCTTC. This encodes CASSQVAHYGYTF. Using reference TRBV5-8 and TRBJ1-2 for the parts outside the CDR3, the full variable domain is EAGVTQSPTHLIKTRGQQATLRCSPISGHTSVYWYQQALGLGLQFLLWYDEGEERNRGNFPPRFSGRQFPNYSSELNVNALELEDSALYLCASSQVAHYGYTFGSGTRLTVV.

CDR3 in DNA: TGTGCCAGCAGCCGCCCTAGGGGCGAGCAGTACTTC. Protein: CASSRPRGEQYF. The chain employs TRBV6-5 and TRBJ2-4; TRBD1 might be the D (5 bases). Judging by the DNA end, TRBJ2-7 fits better; the J call may be wrong. Germline-derived CDR1 and CDR2 are MNHEY and SVGAGI. The CDR3 has 12 amino acids.

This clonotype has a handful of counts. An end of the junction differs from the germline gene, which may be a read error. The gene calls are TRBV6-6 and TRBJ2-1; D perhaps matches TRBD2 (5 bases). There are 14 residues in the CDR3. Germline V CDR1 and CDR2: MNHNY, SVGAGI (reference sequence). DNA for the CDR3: TGTGCCGGCAGCCTCCCGGGGTCTACGAATGAGCAGTTCTTC. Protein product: CAGSLPGSTNEQFF.

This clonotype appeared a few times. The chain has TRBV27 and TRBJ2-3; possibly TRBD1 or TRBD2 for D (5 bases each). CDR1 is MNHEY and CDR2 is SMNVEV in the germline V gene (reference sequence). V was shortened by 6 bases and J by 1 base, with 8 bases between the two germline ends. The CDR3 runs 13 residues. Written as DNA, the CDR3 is TGTGCCAGCAGCCGGGACGGCACAGATACGCAGTATTTT. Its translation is CASSRDGTDTQYF.

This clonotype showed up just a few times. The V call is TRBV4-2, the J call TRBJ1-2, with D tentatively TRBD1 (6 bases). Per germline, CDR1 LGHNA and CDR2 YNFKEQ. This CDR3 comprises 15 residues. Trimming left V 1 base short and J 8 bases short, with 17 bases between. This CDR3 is CASSQAYRDGVGYTF. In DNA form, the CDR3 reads TGTGCCAGCAGCCAAGCGTACAGGGACGGTGTCGGCTACACCTTC.

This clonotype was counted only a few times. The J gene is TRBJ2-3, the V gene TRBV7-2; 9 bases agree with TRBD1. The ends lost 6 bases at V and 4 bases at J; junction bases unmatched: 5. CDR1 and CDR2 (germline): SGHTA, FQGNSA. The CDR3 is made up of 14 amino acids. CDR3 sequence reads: CASSRDRAADTQYF. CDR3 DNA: TGTGCCAGCAGTAGGGACAGGGCGGCAGATACGCAGTATTTT.

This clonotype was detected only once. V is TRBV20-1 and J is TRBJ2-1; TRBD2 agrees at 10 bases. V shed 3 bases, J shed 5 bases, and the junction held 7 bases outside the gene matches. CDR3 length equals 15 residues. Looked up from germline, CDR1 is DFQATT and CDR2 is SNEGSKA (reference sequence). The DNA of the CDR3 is TGCAGTGCTAGTACTAGCGGGATGGGCGACAATGAGCAGTTCTTC. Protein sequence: CSASTSGMGDNEQFF.

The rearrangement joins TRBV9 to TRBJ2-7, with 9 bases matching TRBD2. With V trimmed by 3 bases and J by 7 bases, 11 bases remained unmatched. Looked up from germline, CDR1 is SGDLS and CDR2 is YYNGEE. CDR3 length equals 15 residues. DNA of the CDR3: TGTGCCAGCAGCGCTAGCGGGAACACGGCCAATGAGCAGTACTTC. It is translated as CASSASGNTANEQYF.

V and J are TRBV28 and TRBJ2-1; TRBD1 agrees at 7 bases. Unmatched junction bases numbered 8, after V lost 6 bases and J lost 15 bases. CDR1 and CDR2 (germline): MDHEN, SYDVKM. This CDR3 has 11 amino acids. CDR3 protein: CASRRGPVGFF. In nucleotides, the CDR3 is TGTGCCAGCAGGAGGGGGCCTGTAGGGTTCTTC.

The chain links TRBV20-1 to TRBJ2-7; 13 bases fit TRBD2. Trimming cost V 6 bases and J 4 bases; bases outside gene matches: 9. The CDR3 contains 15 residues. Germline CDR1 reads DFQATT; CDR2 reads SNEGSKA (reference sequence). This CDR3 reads CSAEAWTSGSYEQYF. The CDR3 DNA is TGCAGTGCGGAAGCCTGGACTAGCGGGAGTTACGAGCAGTACTTC.

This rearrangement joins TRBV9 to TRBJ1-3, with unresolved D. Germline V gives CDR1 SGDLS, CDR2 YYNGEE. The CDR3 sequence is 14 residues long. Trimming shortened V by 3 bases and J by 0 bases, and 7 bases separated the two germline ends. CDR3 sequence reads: CASSGVPSGNTIYF. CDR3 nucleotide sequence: TGTGCCAGCAGCGGGGTGCCCTCTGGAAACACCATATATTTT. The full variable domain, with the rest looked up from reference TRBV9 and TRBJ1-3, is DSGVTQTPKHLITATGQRVTLRCSPRSGDLSVYWYQQSLDQGLQFLIQYYNGEERAKGNILERFSAQQFPDLHSELNLSSLELGDSALYFCASSGVPSGNTIYFGEGSWLTVV.